The 30 T cell receptor beta chains below come from one sample, sequenced in a study of cytomegalovirus exposure and HLA in healthy donors. The PCR contained 60 Vbeta and 13 Jbeta primers. The repertoire was sequenced with immunoSEQ multiplex PCR; TCRdb's copy has only in-frame clones and lacks some. The sample consists of approximately 150,000 clones, over 80% of them appearing once. The sample taken for sequencing was PBMCs. All receptors derive from a male donor in good health and CMV-seronegative.

This chain joins TRBV11-3 and TRBJ1-5, with 9 nucleotides matching TRBD1. Unmatched junction bases numbered 9, after V lost 5 bases and J lost 7 bases. The germline V gene encodes CDR1 SGHNT and CDR2 YENEEA. CDR3 length equals 15 residues. In DNA, the CDR3 is TGTGCCAGCAGCCCAGGGACAGGGTTGTTCCAGCCCCAGCATTTT. Its protein product is CASSPGTGLFQPQHF.

The chain employs TRBV14 and TRBJ2-2; 8 bases map to TRBD1. CDR3 length: 17 residues. Germline CDR1 reads SGHDN; CDR2 reads FVKESK. The junction had 11 bases not matched to a gene; V was cut back by 0 bases and J by 8 bases. CDR3 sequence reads: CASSQDGQGGRSGELFF. The CDR3, as DNA: TGTGCCAGCAGCCAAGACGGACAGGGAGGTCGGTCGGGGGAGCTGTTTTTT.

The chain combines TRBV7-9 with TRBJ2-5; 10 bases align to TRBD2. With the DNA end fitting TRBJ2-7 better, the J assignment may be wrong. The CDR3 is made up of 16 amino acids. Germline V gives CDR1 SEHNR, CDR2 FQNEAQ (reference sequence). The CDR3 nucleotides read TGTGCCAGCAGCTTAGGTTTTCTAGCGGGGGCTGACGAGCAGTACTTC. Protein: CASSLGFLAGADEQYF.

V usage is TRBV5-1 and J usage is TRBJ2-1; D unresolved. The CDR3 sequence is 13 residues long. CDR1 and CDR2 (germline): SGHRS, YFSETQ. With 2 bases removed from V and 6 bases from J, the gap between germline ends came to 9 bases. The CDR3 protein is CASSFEVSNEQFF. The DNA of the CDR3 is TGCGCCAGCAGCTTTGAAGTCAGCAATGAGCAGTTCTTC.

The CDR3 loop reads CASSPQGAGEKLFF. For the CDR3, the DNA is TGTGCCAGCAGTCCCCAGGGGGCTGGTGAAAAACTGTTTTTT. The rearrangement joins TRBV2 to TRBJ1-4; 8 bases fit TRBD1. The V gene end was trimmed by 5 bases and the J gene end by 7 bases; junction bases not matched to a gene: 6. Germline assignment: CDR1 SNHLY and CDR2 FYNNEI. The CDR3 contains 14 residues. Drawing the rest from reference TRBV2 and TRBJ1-4, the complete variable domain is EPEVTQTPSHQVTQMGQEVILRCVPISNHLYFYWYRQILGQKVEFLVSFYNNEISEKSEIFDDQFSVERPDGSNFTLKIRSTKLEDSAMYFCASSPQGAGEKLFFGSGTQLSVL.

The chain has TRBV7-2 and TRBJ1-4; 7 nucleotides agree with TRBD1. With V trimmed by 0 bases and J by 0 bases, 7 bases remained unmatched. This CDR3 has 18 residues. Germline-derived CDR1 and CDR2 are SGHTA and FQGNSA. CDR3 sequence (DNA): TGTGCCAGCAGCTTAGCTGGGACAGCAGTTGCAACTAATGAAAAACTGTTTTTT. Translation: CASSLAGTAVATNEKLFF. Complete variable domain (other parts from reference TRBV7-2 and TRBJ1-4): GAGVSQSPSNKVTEKGKDVELRCDPISGHTALYWYRQSLGQGLEFLIYFQGNSAPDKSGLPSDRFSAERTGGSVSTLTIQRTQQEDSAVYLCASSLAGTAVATNEKLFFGSGTQLSVL.

V usage is TRBV5-1 and J usage is TRBJ1-1; 7 bases align to TRBD1. This CDR3 has 14 residues. CDR1 is SGHRS, CDR2 YFSETQ, per germline. J lost 2 bases, V lost 5 bases, and 6 bases had no gene match. The CDR3 DNA is TGCGCCAGCAGGATCGGACAGGACAACACTGAAGCTTTCTTT. Amino acid sequence: CASRIGQDNTEAFF.

The rearrangement joins TRBV27 to TRBJ1-5, with D possibly TRBD1 on 6 matching bases. V dropped 2 bases and J dropped 2 bases, with 10 bases sitting between them. In germline, CDR1 is MNHEY, CDR2 SMNVEV (reference sequence). This CDR3 spans 15 amino acids. The chain's CDR3 is CASSLGGAGNQPQHF. The CDR3, as DNA: TGTGCCAGCAGTTTAGGGGGCGCAGGCAATCAGCCCCAGCATTTT.

The gene calls are TRBV27 and TRBJ1-4; D call uncertain. V lost 2 bases and J 0 bases, leaving 10 bases between the germline ends. The length of the CDR3 is 16 residues. From germline, CDR1 is MNHEY and CDR2 SMNVEV (reference sequence). In DNA form, the CDR3 reads TGTGCCAGCAGTTTAACGGGTGTTGCAACTAATGAAAAACTGTTTTTT. It yields the protein CASSLTGVATNEKLFF.

This clone was counted a few times. This sequence joins TRBV28 and TRBJ1-3; D uncertain. The germline CDR1 and CDR2 sequences are MDHEN and SYDVKM. V was pared by 6 bases and J by 4 bases, with 13 bases between. This CDR3 region has 14 residues. The CDR3 spells CASRAGSAGNTIYF. CDR3 bases: TGTGCCAGCAGGGCAGGTTCGGCGGGAAACACCATATATTTT.

This sequence joins TRBV29-1 and TRBJ1-1; D not certain. The CDR3 extends over 14 amino acids. V was cut by 1 base and J by 5 bases, with 14 bases left in between. CDR1 is SQVTM, CDR2 ANQGSEA, per germline. The CDR3 nucleotides read TGCAGCGTTGAAGGGAGACCGGGAATTACTGAAGCTTTCTTT. This codes for CSVEGRPGITEAFF.

The chain recombines TRBV18 with TRBJ2-7; a possible D gene is TRBD1 (5 bases). The germline V gene has CDR1 KGHSH and CDR2 LQKENI. The germline V and J ends were trimmed by 2 bases and 5 bases, with 7 bases remaining between them. This CDR3 region has 12 residues. Written as DNA, the CDR3 is TGTGCCAGCTCACCAGGGGCCCACGAGCAGTACTTC. Translating gives CASSPGAHEQYF. The full variable domain, its missing parts supplied by reference TRBV18 and TRBJ2-7, is NAGVMQNPRHLVRRRGQEARLRCSPMKGHSHVYWYRQLPEEGLKFMVYLQKENIIDESGMPKERFSAEFPKEGPSILRIQQVVRGDSAAYFCASSPGAHEQYFGPGTRLTVT.

The chain has TRBV19 and TRBJ1-5; 7 bases align to TRBD1. The V and J ends lost 7 bases and 3 bases, in that order; junction bases with no gene match: 18. Per germline, CDR1 LNHDA and CDR2 SQIVND (reference sequence). The CDR3 has 18 residues. The CDR3 reads CASTGRRRAGQHNQPQHF. As DNA, the CDR3 is TGTGCCAGTACCGGTCGAAGAAGGGCGGGACAGCACAATCAGCCCCAGCATTTT.

Comment on this clone: The germline gene is not matched at one end of the junction; a read error may be the cause. This chain links TRBV7-7 with TRBJ1-1; D might be TRBD1 (5 bases). Germline V gene sequence: CDR1 SSHAT, CDR2 FNYEAQ (reference sequence). The CDR3 is made up of 16 amino acids. This chain's CDR3 is CASSSSSGDMNTEAFF. CDR3 in DNA: TGTGCTAGCAGCTCCTCTTCGGGGGATATGAACACTGAAGCTTTCTTT.

The chain uses TRBV6-5 and TRBJ2-5; D is uncertain. CDR1 and CDR2 (germline): MNHEY, SVGAGI. The CDR3 length is 14 residues. Trimming cost V 0 bases and J 3 bases, with 8 bases left between them. CDR3 DNA sequence: TGTGCCAGCAGTTACTCGAAAGCGAAAGAGACCCAGTACTTC. Translation gives CASSYSKAKETQYF.

The DNA for the CDR3 is TGTGCCAGCAACGGGGACATCTCAACTAATGAAAAACTGTTTTTT. Translated, it gives CASNGDISTNEKLFF. J is TRBJ1-4 and V is TRBV2, with D perhaps TRBD1 (6 bases). Germline assignment: CDR1 SNHLY and CDR2 FYNNEI. The V end lost 7 bases, the J end lost 0 bases, and 12 bases lay between the germline ends. The CDR3 is made up of 15 amino acids.

V and J are TRBV27 and TRBJ1-1, with D possibly being TRBD1 (6 bases). The germline V and J ends were trimmed by 10 bases and 5 bases, with 11 bases remaining between them. There are 11 residues in the CDR3. Per germline, CDR1 MNHEY and CDR2 SMNVEV (reference sequence). DNA for the CDR3: TGTGCCATCGGGAGGGGGACTGAAGCTTTCTTT. Protein sequence: CAIGRGTEAFF.

The chain uses TRBV15 and TRBJ2-2; the D gene is possibly TRBD2 (5 bases). The CDR3 runs 14 residues. CDR1 and CDR2 from the germline V gene are LNHNV and YYDKDF (reference sequence). V lost 2 bases, J lost 7 bases, and 11 bases lay in between. The CDR3 DNA sequence: TGTGCCACCAGCAGACATTTCGGGAACGGGGAGCTGTTTTTT. Amino acid sequence: CATSRHFGNGELFF. Together with reference TRBV15 and TRBJ2-2, the CDR3 gives the full variable domain: DAMVIQNPRYQVTQFGKPVTLSCSQTLNHNVMYWYQQKSSQAPKLLFHYYDKDFNNEADTPDNFQSRRPNTSFCFLDIRSPGLGDTAMYLCATSRHFGNGELFFGEGSRLTVL.

This clone was counted a single time. The chain employs TRBV9 and TRBJ1-2, with D unresolved. V was clipped by 0 bases and J by 7 bases, with 13 bases between them. This CDR3 spans 14 amino acids. Germline lookup yields CDR1 SGDLS and CDR2 YYNGEE. For the CDR3, the DNA is TGTGCCAGCAGCGTAGAAACGGGAACCGGTGGCTACACCTTC. Its translation is CASSVETGTGGYTF.

With respect to this clone: Other nucleotide sequences in the sample specify the same CDR3. V gene TRBV7-8 combines with J gene TRBJ2-4; 8 bases fit TRBD1. The CDR3 length is 13 residues. J gave up 5 bases and V 7 bases, and 4 bases lay outside the gene matches. Per germline, CDR1 SGHVS and CDR2 FQNEAQ. CDR3: CASTRGQENIQYF. The CDR3 nucleotides are TGTGCCAGCACCAGGGGACAGGAAAACATTCAGTACTTC. The whole variable domain, remainder taken from reference TRBV7-8 and TRBJ2-4, is GAGVSQSPRYKVAKRGQDVALRCDPISGHVSLFWYQQALGQGPEFLTYFQNEAQLDKSGLPSDRFFAERPEGSVSTLKIQRTQQEDSAVYLCASTRGQENIQYFGAGTRLSVL.

The rearrangement joins TRBV6-1 to TRBJ1-1; D is ambiguous. The CDR3 has 14 amino acids. Trimming took 7 bases from V and 1 from J, leaving 13 bases between them. Germline-derived CDR1 and CDR2 are MNHNS and SASEGT. The CDR3 loop is CASIWVAGNTEAFF. CDR3 in DNA: TGTGCCAGCATTTGGGTCGCGGGGAACACTGAAGCTTTCTTT.

This clone has a single count. The chain carries TRBV5-1 and TRBJ2-5; 8 bases map to TRBD1. This CDR3 spans 15 amino acids. The ends lost 5 bases at V and 5 bases at J; junction bases unmatched: 11. The germline gives CDR1 SGHRS, CDR2 YFSETQ. The CDR3: CASRSTGAPRETQYF. In DNA form, the CDR3 reads TGCGCCAGCAGGTCGACAGGGGCGCCAAGGGAGACCCAGTACTTC.

The gene calls are TRBV5-8 and TRBJ1-1; D is ambiguous. Trimming pared 7 bases from V and 1 base from J, leaving 17 bases between. The germline CDR1 and CDR2 sequences are SGHTS and YDEGEE. The CDR3 has 15 amino acids. CDR3 residues: CASRDALGGNTEAFF. CDR3 nucleotides: TGTGCCAGCCGTGATGCCTTAGGCGGGAACACTGAAGCTTTCTTT.

The V call is TRBV7-8, the J call TRBJ2-3, with D possibly matching TRBD2 (5 bases). Trimming stripped 1 base from V and 4 bases from J, with 15 bases between. Germline lookup yields CDR1 SGHVS and CDR2 FQNEAQ. The CDR3 loop spans 16 amino acids. The CDR3 loop reads CASSLGGLAWADTQYF. CDR3 in DNA: TGTGCCAGCAGCTTAGGCGGGCTAGCTTGGGCAGATACGCAGTATTTT.

This chain connects TRBV10-1 to TRBJ1-1; a weak D match, TRBD1 (5 bases). In germline, CDR1 is WNHNN, CDR2 SYGVQD (reference sequence). The V and J ends lost 4 bases and 1 base respectively, with 10 bases between them. This CDR3 comprises 14 residues. CDR3 loop: CASSGGPANTEAFF. CDR3 coding DNA: TGCGCCAGCAGTGGGGGCCCGGCGAACACTGAAGCTTTCTTT.

This chain uses TRBV14 with TRBJ2-6; the D gene is possibly TRBD2 (6 bases). Trimming took 5 bases from V and 4 from J, leaving 9 bases between them. Per germline, CDR1 SGHDN and CDR2 FVKESK. The CDR3 contains 14 residues. The CDR3 nucleotides read TGTGCCAGCAGCGGGAGGACCGGGGCCAACGTCCTGACTTTC. It is translated as CASSGRTGANVLTF.

This chain joins TRBV7-9 and TRBJ1-1, with D possibly being TRBD1 (5 bases). This CDR3 comprises 14 residues. V gave up 3 bases and J gave up 7 bases, with 15 bases separating them. Germline CDR1 is SEHNR and CDR2 is FQNEAQ (reference sequence). CDR3 sequence: CASSFDRDSDEAFF. CDR3 sequence (DNA): TGTGCCAGCAGCTTTGACCGAGACAGCGATGAAGCTTTCTTT. Combining the CDR3 with reference TRBV7-9 and TRBJ1-1 gives the whole variable domain DTGVSQNPRHKITKRGQNVTFRCDPISEHNRLYWYRQTLGQGPEFLTYFQNEAQLEKSRLLSDRFSAERPKGSFSTLEIQRTEQGDSAMYLCASSFDRDSDEAFFGQGTRLTVV.

This chain joins TRBV4-1 and TRBJ2-3; D might be TRBD1 (5 bases). The CDR3 loop spans 17 amino acids. Trimming took off 1 base at V and 3 bases at J, with 17 bases between the two ends. From germline, CDR1 is MGHRA and CDR2 YSYEKL. The CDR3 region has the DNA TGCGCCAGCAGCCAAGTTTCGTACAGGACCAATACAGATACGCAGTATTTT. Translation gives CASSQVSYRTNTDTQYF.

As to this clone: The same CDR3 arises from other DNA sequences in this sample as well. The chain is built from TRBV4-1 and TRBJ2-5; weak D call: TRBD1 (5 bases). This CDR3 spans 13 amino acids. CDR1 and CDR2 from the germline V gene are MGHRA and YSYEKL. Trimming shortened V by 4 bases and J by 2 bases, and 8 bases separated the two germline ends. CDR3 in DNA: TGCGCCAGCAGCCCCCCAGGGCAAGAGACCCAGTACTTC. Protein sequence: CASSPPGQETQYF.

The chain combines TRBV10-1 with TRBJ1-1, with 9 bases lining up with TRBD1. There are 16 residues in the CDR3. The junction had 8 bases not matched to a gene; V was cut back by 6 bases and J by 0 bases. In germline, CDR1 is WNHNN, CDR2 SYGVQD (reference sequence). The CDR3 reads CASRGTGPDMNTEAFF. The DNA for the CDR3 is TGCGCCAGCAGAGGGACAGGGCCCGACATGAACACTGAAGCTTTCTTT.